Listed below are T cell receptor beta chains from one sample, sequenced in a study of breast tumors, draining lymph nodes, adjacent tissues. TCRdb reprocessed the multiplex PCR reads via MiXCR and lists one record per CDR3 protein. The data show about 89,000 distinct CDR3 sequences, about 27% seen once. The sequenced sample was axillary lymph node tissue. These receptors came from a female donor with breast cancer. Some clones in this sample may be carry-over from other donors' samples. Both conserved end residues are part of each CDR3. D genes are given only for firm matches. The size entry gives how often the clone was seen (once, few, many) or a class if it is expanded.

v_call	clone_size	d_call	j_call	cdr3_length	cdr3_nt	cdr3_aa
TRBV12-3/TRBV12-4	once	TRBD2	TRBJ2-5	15	TGTGCCAGCAGTTTAGGGCTAGCGGGAGCGAAGACCCAGTACTTC	CASSLGLAGAKTQYF
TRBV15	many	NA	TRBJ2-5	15	TGTGCCACCAGCAGAGAGGGCCGGGCGGTGGAGACCCAGTACTTC	CATSREGRAVETQYF
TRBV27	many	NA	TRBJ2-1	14	TGTGCCAGCAGTTCCCCCTCCGGGCCCAATGAGCAGTTCTTC	CASSSPSGPNEQFF
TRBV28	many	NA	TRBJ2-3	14	TGTGCCAGCAGCCCTCCCCTTATCCCAGATACGCAGTATTTT	CASSPPLIPDTQYF
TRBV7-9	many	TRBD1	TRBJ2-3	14	TGTGCCAGCATCCGGGACAGTAGCACAGATACGCAGTATTTT	CASIRDSSTDTQYF
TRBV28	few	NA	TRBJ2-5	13	TGTGCCAGCATCCGGCTTCGGGGAGAGACCCAGTACTTC	CASIRLRGETQYF
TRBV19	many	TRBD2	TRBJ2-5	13	TGTGCCAGTAGCGGGAGGCGGGGAGAGACCCAGTACTTC	CASSGRRGETQYF
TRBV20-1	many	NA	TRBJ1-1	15	TGCAGTGCTAGAGATCCCGCCAGGGGAGACACTGAAGCTTTCTTT	CSARDPARGDTEAFF
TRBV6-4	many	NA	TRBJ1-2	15	TGTGCCAGCAGCGTTACCGGGACGGACCCCGATGGCTACACCTTC	CASSVTGTDPDGYTF
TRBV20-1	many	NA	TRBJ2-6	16	TGCAGTGCTAGAGACTTTAGGGGCGGTGGGGCCAACGTCCTGACTTTC	CSARDFRGGGANVLTF
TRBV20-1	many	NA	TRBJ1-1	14	TGCAGTGCTAGAGATGCGGGGGGAGAGACTGAAGCTTTCTTT	CSARDAGGETEAFF
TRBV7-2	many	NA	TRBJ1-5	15	TGTGCCAGCAGCTTAGGTCGTAGTTCCGAGGGGCCCCAGCATTTT	CASSLGRSSEGPQHF
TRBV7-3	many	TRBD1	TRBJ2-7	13	TGTGCCAGCAGCTTAACTACAGGGGGAGAGCAGTACTTC	CASSLTTGGEQYF
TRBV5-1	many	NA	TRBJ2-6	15	TGCGCCAGCAGCCTTGGGACCGCGGGGGCCAACGTCCTGACTTTC	CASSLGTAGANVLTF